These T cell receptor beta chains were read from a single sample in a study of CD8+CD57+ T cells in acquired aplastic anemia. TCRdb ran MiXCR on the reads and lists one entry per CDR3 protein. The sample has a few hundred thousand distinct CDR3 sequences, under 65% seen once; the top ten hold 25% to 35%. The sequenced sample consisted of sorted CD4+, CD8+, or CD8+CD57+ T cells (not recorded which) from PBMCs. Every receptor here comes from a human donor in good health. Both conserved end residues are part of each CDR3. The D gene is left open where the match is weak. Where a row states a size, it is once, few, many or the class of an expanded clone; other rows omit it.

>many|TRBD1|TRBJ2-1|TRBV20-1
CSVAGTVSYNEQFF
TGCAGTGTCGCCGGGACAGTCTCCTACAATGAGCAGTTCTTC
>many|TRBD2|TRBJ2-7|TRBV19
CASSIWGLAGAEQYF
TGTGCCAGTAGTATCTGGGGACTAGCGGGAGCCGAGCAGTACTTC
>.|TRBD2|TRBJ2-1|TRBV5-1
CASSSGGSSYNEQFF
TGCGCCAGCAGCTCGGGGGGAAGCTCCTACAATGAGCAGTTCTTC
>.|TRBD2|TRBJ2-3|TRBV2
CASSEPEMTSGGSLVQYF
TGTGCCAGCAGTGAACCGGAGATGACTAGCGGGGGCTCGCTGGTGCAGTATTTT
>.|.|TRBJ2-1|TRBV20-1
CSARAGHEQFF
TGCAGTGCTAGAGCAGGTCATGAGCAGTTCTTC
>.|.|TRBJ1-1|TRBV19
CASSIEASTEAFF
TGTGCCAGTAGTATAGAGGCCTCGACTGAAGCTTTCTTT
>once|TRBD2|TRBJ2-7|TRBV11-2
CASSTGTSAYEQYF
TGTGCCAGCAGCACCGGGACTAGCGCCTACGAGCAGTACTTC
>.|.|TRBJ1-1|TRBV20-1
CSASRGGEGAFF
TGCAGTGCTAGTAGGGGAGGGGAGGGCGCTTTCTTT
>.|TRBD1|TRBJ1-4|TRBV2
CASRQTGQGDEKLFF
TGTGCCAGCAGGCAAACGGGACAGGGTGATGAAAAACTGTTTTTT
>.|.|TRBJ2-5|TRBV5-1
CASSLASRKETQYF
TGCGCCAGCAGCTTGGCCTCGCGGAAAGAGACCCAGTACTTC
>few|TRBD2|TRBJ2-1|TRBV9
CASSQGGTSGRALYNEQFF
TGTGCCAGCAGCCAGGGGGGGACTAGCGGGAGGGCCCTCTACAATGAGCAGTTCTTC
>.|.|TRBJ1-6|TRBV2
CASTELMDSPLHF
TGTGCCAGCACCGAACTAATGGATTCACCCCTCCACTTT
>.|TRBD1|TRBJ2-7|TRBV5-6
CASSLTTGEGQYF
TGTGCCAGCAGCTTAACGACAGGGGAAGGGCAGTACTTC
>.|TRBD2|TRBJ2-5|TRBV24-1
CADLAGGKETQYF
TGTGCCGACCTAGCGGGGGGGAAAGAGACCCAGTACTTC
>.|TRBD2|TRBJ2-7|TRBV6-4
CAISERGEQYF
TGTGCCATCAGTGAGCGGGGGGAGCAGTACTTC
>few|TRBD1|TRBJ1-6|TRBV7-9
CASSLDRGPLHF
TGTGCCAGCAGCTTAGACAGGGGTCCCCTCCACTTT
>.|.|TRBJ1-4|TRBV5-5
CASSWGTNEKLFF
TGTGCCAGCAGCTGGGGAACTAATGAAAAACTGTTTTTT
>once|TRBD2|TRBJ2-2|TRBV10-1
CAGSESVGLAGELFF
TGCGCCGGCAGTGAGTCGGTCGGACTAGCTGGGGAGCTGTTTTTT
>many|.|TRBJ2-7|TRBV5-8
CASSLVEAYEQYF
TGTGCCAGCAGCTTAGTTGAAGCCTACGAGCAGTACTTC
>.|.|TRBJ2-2|TRBV7-2
CASSFLGLGELFF
TGTGCCAGCAGCTTCCTTGGGCTCGGGGAGCTGTTTTTT
>few|.|TRBJ1-1|TRBV29-1
CSVEWEATEAFF
TGCAGCGTTGAGTGGGAGGCGACTGAAGCTTTCTTT
>many|TRBD1|TRBJ2-1|TRBV5-8
CASSSLTGGYNEQFF
TGTGCCAGCAGCTCCCTGACAGGGGGCTACAATGAGCAGTTCTTC
>.|.|TRBJ1-1|TRBV7-3
CASSVSGMNTEAFF
TGTGCCAGCAGCGTATCCGGGATGAACACTGAAGCTTTCTTT
>.|.|TRBJ1-6|TRBV9
CASSTDGQTDSPLHF
TGTGCCAGCAGCACAGACGGACAGACCGATTCACCCCTCCACTTT
>many|.|TRBJ2-3|TRBV9
CASSVDGAQYF
TGTGCCAGCAGCGTAGATGGTGCGCAGTATTTT
>medium-sized|TRBD2|TRBJ2-5|TRBV9
CASSVEGGRAGETQYF
TGTGCCAGCAGCGTAGAGGGCGGGAGGGCCGGAGAGACCCAGTACTTC
>.|TRBD1|TRBJ1-4|TRBV19
CASSPGGTGGEKLFF
TGTGCCAGTAGTCCTGGCGGGACAGGGGGGGAAAAACTGTTTTTT
>.|TRBD1|TRBJ1-4|TRBV29-1
CSVAAGTVTRKLFF
TGCAGCGTTGCAGCCGGGACAGTAACAAGAAAACTGTTTTTT
>.|.|TRBJ2-7|TRBV15
CATSPPTWAASYEQYF
TGTGCCACCTCGCCTCCGACTTGGGCCGCATCCTACGAGCAGTACTTC
>.|.|TRBJ1-2|TRBV6-5
CAITDTDVYTF
TGTGCCATCACTGACACGGATGTTTACACCTTC
>.|.|TRBJ1-3|TRBV4-1
CASSPSDGRGTGNTIYF
TGCGCCAGCAGTCCAAGCGACGGCAGGGGTACTGGAAACACCATATATTTT
>few|.|TRBJ1-1|TRBV24-1
CATSDGTKAFF
TGTGCCACCAGTGATGGGACTAAGGCTTTCTTT
>many|TRBD1|TRBJ2-5|TRBV24-1
CATSEVGQGGQETQYF
TGTGCCACCAGTGAAGTCGGACAGGGGGGCCAAGAGACCCAGTACTTC
>many|TRBD2|TRBJ2-3|TRBV10-3
CAITPMVAGMIDTQYF
TGTGCCATCACCCCAATGGTAGCGGGAATGATAGATACGCAGTATTTT
>.|.|TRBJ2-2|TRBV24-1
CATSGRVNTGELFF
TGTGCCACCAGTGGGAGAGTAAACACCGGGGAGCTGTTTTTT
>.|TRBD1|TRBJ2-7|TRBV7-8
CASSRDGTGGRDEQYF
TGTGCCAGCAGCCGAGACGGGACAGGGGGACGGGACGAGCAGTACTTC
>.|.|TRBJ1-2|TRBV20-1
CIPNSNYGYTF
TGCATCCCGAACAGCAACTATGGCTACACCTTC
>.|TRBD1|TRBJ1-2|TRBV25-1
CASSGWTGAAGYTF
TGTGCCAGCAGTGGATGGACAGGGGCAGCTGGCTACACCTTC
>.|.|TRBJ2-6|TRBV19
CASQWSGANVLTF
TGTGCCAGCCAGTGGTCTGGGGCCAACGTCCTGACTTTC
>.|TRBD1|TRBJ2-1|TRBV25-1
CASSEGQGTYNEQFF
TGTGCCAGCAGTGAGGGACAGGGCACCTACAATGAGCAGTTCTTC
>.|TRBD1|TRBJ1-6|TRBV6-9
CASSFTGDSYNSPLHF
TGTGCCAGCAGTTTCACAGGGGACTCCTATAATTCACCCCTCCACTTT
>.|.|TRBJ2-7|TRBV7-9
CASSFPAAQPYEQYF
TGTGCCAGCAGCTTTCCGGCAGCACAGCCCTACGAGCAGTACTTC
>few|TRBD1|TRBJ1-5|TRBV20-1
CSARSGQGLGF
TGCAGTGCTAGATCTGGACAGGGACTAGGCTTT
>.|TRBD2|TRBJ2-1|TRBV7-6
CASSLPRLAGEGHEQFF
TGTGCCAGCAGCTTACCCCGACTAGCGGGAGAGGGGCATGAGCAGTTCTTC